These 24 T cell receptor beta chains were sequenced from one sample in a study of cytomegalovirus exposure and HLA in healthy donors. The PCR employed 60 Vbeta primers together with 13 Jbeta primers. Sequencing used immunoSEQ multiplex PCR; TCRdb keeps in-frame clones, though not all of them. The sample yields under 130,000 clones, more than 75% seen once. Sequencing used PBMCs. Source of these receptors: a woman between 18 and 29 years old in good health and CMV-seropositive.

The V and J genes are TRBV7-6 and TRBJ2-1; 10 bases are a match to TRBD2. Germline V gene lookup returns CDR1 SGHVS and CDR2 FNYEAQ. Unmatched junction bases numbered 6, after V lost 0 bases and J lost 4 bases. The CDR3 covers 17 residues. The CDR3 DNA reads TGTGCCAGCAGCTTAGCGGTAAGGACTAGCGGTTACAATGAGCAGTTCTTC. This codes for CASSLAVRTSGYNEQFF.

This sequence joins TRBV5-6 and TRBJ1-4, with a possible D match to TRBD1 (6 bases). Trimming shortened V by 1 base and J by 7 bases, and 11 bases separated the two germline ends. This CDR3 is built from 14 residues. The germline V gene has CDR1 SGHDT and CDR2 YYEEEE. CDR3 residues: CASSLRRTAEKLFF. In nucleotides, the CDR3 is TGTGCCAGCAGCTTGCGTAGGACAGCTGAAAAACTGTTTTTT. Full variable domain (outside the CDR3, taken from reference TRBV5-6 and TRBJ1-4): DAGVTQSPTHLIKTRGQQVTLRCSPKSGHDTVSWYQQALGQGPQFIFQYYEEEERQRGNFPDRFSGHQFPNYSSELNVNALLLGDSALYLCASSLRRTAEKLFFGSGTQLSVL.

The chain has TRBV6-4 and TRBJ2-2, with D possibly being TRBD2 (5 bases). CDR3 size: 14 residues. V lost 4 bases and J 7 bases, leaving 13 bases between the germline ends. The V gene's germline CDR1 is MRHNA and CDR2 SNTAGT. DNA for the CDR3: TGTGCCAGCAGTGTCGGTGGAGGTTACGGGGAGCTGTTTTTT. Protein product: CASSVGGGYGELFF.

This clone was seen only a few times. An end of the junction does not agree with germline; a read error may underlie this. This chain joins TRBV7-7 and TRBJ2-7, with D perhaps TRBD2 (6 bases). Germline loops: CDR1 SSHAT, CDR2 FNYEAQ (reference sequence). The CDR3 spans 14 residues. CDR3 sequence reads: CASSSRLGSYEQYF. The CDR3 region has the DNA TGTGCTAGCAGCTCCAGACTAGGGTCCTACGAGCAGTACTTC.

The rearrangement uses TRBV6-5 and TRBJ2-7; 8 bases line up with TRBD2. V lost 6 bases, J lost 2 bases, and 9 bases stayed unmatched. Germline V lookup: CDR1 MNHEY, CDR2 SVGAGI. The CDR3 is 15 amino acids. This CDR3 reads CASRIGRAGPYEQYF. The CDR3 DNA sequence: TGTGCCAGCAGAATCGGGAGGGCGGGACCCTACGAGCAGTACTTC.

The J gene is TRBJ1-1, the V gene TRBV5-5; D is unresolved. The CDR3 runs to 11 residues. Germline CDR1 SGHKS, CDR2 YYEKEE (reference sequence). V was cut by 0 bases and J by 7 bases, with 4 bases left in between. Here the CDR3 reads CASSLVLEAFF. The CDR3 DNA is TGTGCCAGCAGCTTGGTCCTTGAAGCTTTCTTT.

This clone was seen a single time. CDR3 protein: CASSERASGASYEQYF. CDR3 DNA: TGTGCCAGCAGTGAAAGAGCTAGCGGGGCCTCCTACGAGCAGTACTTC. V and J are TRBV6-1 and TRBJ2-7; 9 nucleotides agree with TRBD2. V was clipped by 2 bases and J by 0 bases; unmatched bases: 5. There are 16 residues in the CDR3. Germline V gene lookup returns CDR1 MNHNS and CDR2 SASEGT.

This chain joins TRBV6-6 and TRBJ1-4; D remains ambiguous. This CDR3 region has 16 residues. Trimming pared 3 bases from V and 6 bases from J, leaving 17 bases between. Germline CDR1 reads MNHNY; CDR2 reads SVGAGI (reference sequence). CDR3 coding DNA: TGTGCCAGCAGTTATCCGGAGACTACTAGGGATGAAAAACTGTTTTTT. It codes for CASSYPETTRDEKLFF.

The sample holds one count of this clone. The rearrangement links TRBV2 to TRBJ2-3, with D possibly TRBD1 on 6 matching bases. The CDR3 sequence is 14 residues long. Germline V gene data show CDR1 as SNHLY and CDR2 as FYNNEI. V was pared by 6 bases and J by 1 base, with 11 bases between. The CDR3 loop is CASSRQVRTDTQYF. The CDR3 DNA is TGTGCCAGCAGCAGACAGGTACGCACAGATACGCAGTATTTT.

The chain joins TRBV6-6 to TRBJ1-1; 9 nucleotides agree with TRBD1. The CDR3 runs 16 residues. The V and J ends lost 4 bases and 1 base, in that order; junction bases with no gene match: 7. The germline gives CDR1 MNHNY, CDR2 SVGAGI (reference sequence). CDR3 region: CASSSYRGRGNTEAFF. DNA of the CDR3: TGTGCCAGCAGTTCCTACAGGGGGCGGGGGAACACTGAAGCTTTCTTT.

The chain joins TRBV5-1 to TRBJ2-3; TRBD2 matches at 13 bases. Germline V gene lookup returns CDR1 SGHRS and CDR2 YFSETQ. The CDR3 sequence is 15 residues long. J was trimmed by 2 bases and V by 7 bases; bases with no gene match: 4. The CDR3 DNA reads as TGCGCCAGCTTAGGGACTAGCGGGGTCACAGATACGCAGTATTTT. Its protein is CASLGTSGVTDTQYF.

The rearrangement links TRBV7-8 to TRBJ2-7, with 8 nucleotides matching TRBD2. In germline, CDR1 is SGHVS, CDR2 FQNEAQ. V lost 5 bases to trimming and J lost 0 bases; unmatched junction nucleotides: 9. The CDR3 loop spans 16 amino acids. CDR3 sequence: CASSPGLAVTSYEQYF. Written as DNA, the CDR3 is TGTGCCAGCAGCCCAGGACTAGCTGTAACCTCCTACGAGCAGTACTTC.

The table lists this clone with a count of one. The rearrangement links TRBV18 to TRBJ2-7, with a weak D call TRBD2 (6 bases). The CDR3 has 13 residues. Trimming removed 2 bases at V and 3 bases at J, with 8 bases between. Germline V gene data show CDR1 as KGHSH and CDR2 as LQKENI. The CDR3 DNA reads TGTGCCAGCTCACCAGGGGAGGTCTACGAGCAGTACTTC. This sequence encodes CASSPGEVYEQYF.

The rearrangement links TRBV6-5 to TRBJ2-7; 8 bases are a match to TRBD2. The V segment lost 6 bases and the J segment 1 base; nucleotides outside the gene matches: 5. CDR1 and CDR2 (germline): MNHEY, SVGAGI. The CDR3 is 14 amino acids. The CDR3: CASRTSGQSYEQYF. The CDR3 region has the DNA TGTGCCAGCAGAACTAGCGGCCAGTCCTACGAGCAGTACTTC.

This chain links TRBV6-5 with TRBJ1-5, with 7 bases lining up with TRBD1. V lost 10 bases, J lost 4 bases, and 4 bases stayed unmatched. Germline values: CDR1 MNHEY, CDR2 SVGAGI. CDR3 size: 12 residues. The DNA of the CDR3 is TGTGCCACCCGACAGGGTAATCAGCCCCAGCATTTT. Translated, it gives CATRQGNQPQHF.

The V call is TRBV4-2, the J call TRBJ1-5, with TRBD1 matching over 8 bases. In germline, CDR1 is LGHNA, CDR2 YNFKEQ. The CDR3 spans 16 residues. V lost 2 bases to trimming and J lost 1 base; unmatched junction nucleotides: 4. Here the CDR3 DNA reads TGTGCCAGCAGCCAACGGACAGGGCAAAGCAATCAGCCCCAGCATTTT. Its protein is CASSQRTGQSNQPQHF.

The chain joins TRBV6-1 to TRBJ2-2, with D uncertain. Germline V gene sequence: CDR1 MNHNS, CDR2 SASEGT. The CDR3 contains 13 residues. V lost 4 bases, J lost 7 bases, and 10 bases lay in between. As DNA, the CDR3 is TGTGCCAGCAGTGGTGGCGGCCTCGGGGAGCTGTTTTTT. This gives the protein CASSGGGLGELFF.

This clone has a single count. The V gene is TRBV7-2, the J gene TRBJ2-1, with 8 bases matching TRBD2. Germline V gene sequence: CDR1 SGHTA, CDR2 FQGNSA. The V and J ends lost 1 base and 5 bases, in that order; junction bases with no gene match: 10. The CDR3 has 17 residues. The CDR3 nucleotides are TGTGCCAGCAGCTTAGTTCCCTGGGGCGGGGGGAACAATGAGCAGTTCTTC. It translates to CASSLVPWGGGNNEQFF. The full variable domain, in which reference TRBV7-2 and TRBJ2-1 provide the parts outside the CDR3, is GAGVSQSPSNKVTEKGKDVELRCDPISGHTALYWYRQSLGQGLEFLIYFQGNSAPDKSGLPSDRFSAERTGGSVSTLTIQRTQQEDSAVYLCASSLVPWGGGNNEQFFGPGTRLTVL.

This clone has more than one count but fewer than ten. This rearrangement joins TRBV6-5 to TRBJ2-5, with 7 bases that match TRBD2. CDR1 and CDR2 (germline): MNHEY, SVGAGI. The CDR3 runs to 13 residues. V was clipped by 6 bases and J by 4 bases; unmatched bases: 5. The CDR3 region has the DNA TGTGCCAGCAGCTCAAGCGGGGCAGAGACCCAGTACTTC. Encoded protein: CASSSSGAETQYF.

The V call is TRBV9, the J call TRBJ1-1; tentative D call: TRBD1 (5 bases). The CDR3 extends over 13 amino acids. Trimming shortened V by 4 bases and J by 5 bases, and 12 bases separated the two germline ends. Germline CDR1 SGDLS, CDR2 YYNGEE. Written as DNA, the CDR3 is TGTGCCAGCAGCCTCGGGGGGGGGACTGAAGCTTTCTTT. As protein: CASSLGGGTEAFF.

The rearrangement joins TRBV6-1 to TRBJ1-5; 7 positions agree with TRBD1. Germline-derived CDR1 and CDR2 are MNHNS and SASEGT. J gave up 4 bases and V 9 bases, and 12 bases lay outside the gene matches. The CDR3 is made up of 15 amino acids. CDR3 sequence reads: CASQGSGGLNQPQHF. The CDR3 nucleotides read TGTGCCAGTCAAGGGTCAGGGGGGCTGAATCAGCCCCAGCATTTT.

A word on this clone: The sample has other DNA sequences that encode this CDR3 too. The chain links TRBV4-2 to TRBJ1-5, with a possible D match to TRBD1 (6 bases). The CDR3 totals 15 residues. In germline, CDR1 is LGHNA, CDR2 YNFKEQ. V was trimmed by 4 bases and J by 1 base, leaving 11 bases between them. CDR3 loop: CASSPSGDSNQPQHF. CDR3 DNA: TGTGCCAGCAGCCCTTCAGGGGACAGCAATCAGCCCCAGCATTTT.

The V and J genes are TRBV18 and TRBJ2-3, with a possible D match to TRBD2 (5 bases). Germline assignment: CDR1 KGHSH and CDR2 LQKENI. V gave up 3 bases and J gave up 1 base, with 11 bases separating them. The CDR3 covers 15 residues. CDR3 amino acids: CASSPEAFRTDTQYF. DNA for the CDR3: TGTGCCAGCTCACCGGAGGCGTTTCGCACAGATACGCAGTATTTT.

The chain recombines TRBV5-5 with TRBJ1-1; tentatively, D is TRBD1 (5 bases). CDR1 and CDR2 (germline): SGHKS, YYEKEE (reference sequence). The ends were cut back, 1 base at V and 1 base at J, with 20 bases in the middle. CDR3 length: 18 amino acids. The CDR3 coding sequence is TGTGCCAGCAGCTTGTCCTGGGGCAGTTTGGGGCAGAACACTGAAGCTTTCTTT. As protein: CASSLSWGSLGQNTEAFF.